This TCR beta chain emerged from a study of regulatory T cells in long-lasting Graves disease. As to time point: newly diagnosed GD, antithyroid drugs for less than 3 months. PBMCs provided the RNA from which the TCR library was made. American Thyroid Association guidelines served as the basis for diagnosing Graves' disease. One endocrinology department in Xi'an, China, was where patients came from. This clonotype was found a few times. The V gene end was trimmed by 3 bases and the J gene end by 3 bases; junction bases not matched to a gene: 9. The length of the CDR3 is 16 residues. iRepertoire HTBI primers and Arm-PCR of CDR3 regions built TCR beta libraries. From the multiplex PCR reads, TCRdb called clonotypes with MiXCR, one entry per CDR3 protein. Here the sample spans about 370,000 distinct CDR3 sequences, about a sixth being singletons.

The origin of this receptor is a female donor with Graves disease. Sequencing used peripheral blood mononuclear cells (PBMCs), obtained at new diagnosis, from a patient treated with antithyroid drugs. This chain links TRBV12-3 or TRBV12-4 with TRBJ1-2, with TRBD1 matching 8 bases. The CDR3 is CASSFTPQGAYYGYTF. The CDR3 coding sequence is TGTGCCAGCAGTTTCACACCCCAGGGGGCTTACTATGGCTACACCTTC.